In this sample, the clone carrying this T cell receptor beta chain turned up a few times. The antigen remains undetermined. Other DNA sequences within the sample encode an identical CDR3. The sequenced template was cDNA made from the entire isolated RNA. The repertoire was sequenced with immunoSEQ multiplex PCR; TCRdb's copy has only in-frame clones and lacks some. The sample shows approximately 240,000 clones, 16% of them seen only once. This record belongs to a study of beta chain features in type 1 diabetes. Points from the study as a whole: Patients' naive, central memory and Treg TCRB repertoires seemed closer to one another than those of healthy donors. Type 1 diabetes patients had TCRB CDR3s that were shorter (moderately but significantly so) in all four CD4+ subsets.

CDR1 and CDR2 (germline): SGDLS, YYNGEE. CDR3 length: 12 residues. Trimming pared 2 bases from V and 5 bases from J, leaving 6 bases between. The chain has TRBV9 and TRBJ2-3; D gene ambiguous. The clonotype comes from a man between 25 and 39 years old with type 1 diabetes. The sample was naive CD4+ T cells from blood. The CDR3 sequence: CASSVSGDTQYF. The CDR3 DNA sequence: TGTGCCAGCAGCGTCAGTGGAGATACGCAGTATTTT.